Shown below are 20 T cell receptor beta chains from a single sample sequenced in a study of CD8+ T cells in alopecia areata. Treatment indicated: oral pan-JAK inhibitor, 5-10 mg twice daily. Sequencing used cDNA as its template, made by extracting RNA and reverse transcribing it. Using immunoSEQ multiplex PCR, the repertoire was profiled, and TCRdb retains in-frame clones only, with some absent. The sample includes about 200,000 clones, approximately 60% of them seen just once. The source was CD4+ T cells sorted from blood, collected at week 4, from a patient treated with tofacitinib. The source of these receptors is a human donor with alopecia areata.

J is TRBJ2-5 and V is TRBV15, with D possibly being TRBD2 (5 bases). The CDR3 length is 15 residues. V was clipped by 0 bases and J by 5 bases, with 13 bases between them. Germline CDR1 is LNHNV and CDR2 is YYDKDF (reference sequence). CDR3 in amino acids: CATSRDGSPTETQYF. The CDR3, as DNA: TGTGCCACCAGCAGAGATGGGAGTCCAACGGAGACCCAGTACTTC.

The gene calls are TRBV29-1 and TRBJ2-1, with 11 bases aligning to TRBD2. The CDR3 is 17 amino acids. Germline loops: CDR1 SQVTM, CDR2 ANQGSEA. The V segment lost 4 bases and the J segment 3 bases; nucleotides outside the gene matches: 11. CDR3 sequence: CSVGLAGSRQFYNEQFF. The DNA for the CDR3 is TGCAGCGTTGGACTAGCGGGGTCCCGCCAATTCTACAATGAGCAGTTCTTC.

This clone was recorded once. The V and J genes are TRBV6-5 and TRBJ2-2, with 8 bases lining up with TRBD1. CDR1 is MNHEY and CDR2 is SVGAGI in the germline V gene. There are 16 residues in the CDR3. V was clipped by 4 bases and J by 1 base; unmatched bases: 5. Here the CDR3 reads CASSFRTGLNTGELFF. In DNA form, the CDR3 reads TGTGCCAGCAGTTTCCGGACAGGGCTGAACACCGGGGAGCTGTTTTTT.

The V and J genes are TRBV7-2 and TRBJ2-7; 8 bases fit TRBD1. Looked up from germline, CDR1 is SGHTA and CDR2 is FQGNSA. V was clipped by 1 base and J by 6 bases; unmatched bases: 8. This CDR3 comprises 15 residues. CDR3 bases: TGTGCCAGCAGCTTAGGCCCCAGGGGGCAAAGCGAGCAGTACTTC. Translation: CASSLGPRGQSEQYF.

This clone was detected only once. The V and J genes are TRBV6-1 and TRBJ1-2; 10 bases are shared with TRBD1. The V gene's germline CDR1 is MNHNS and CDR2 SASEGT. V shed 7 bases, J shed 8 bases, and the junction held 7 bases outside the gene matches. The CDR3 runs to 13 residues. The CDR3 sequence is CASMGQGMLGYTF. CDR3 coding DNA: TGTGCCAGCATGGGACAGGGGATGTTGGGCTACACCTTC.

V is TRBV2 and J is TRBJ2-1; D is undetermined. The CDR3 has 15 residues. V was clipped by 3 bases and J by 0 bases, with 9 bases between them. Germline V gene lookup returns CDR1 SNHLY and CDR2 FYNNEI. The CDR3 protein is CASSEYSPSYNEQFF. In DNA form, the CDR3 reads TGTGCCAGCAGTGAGTATTCGCCCTCCTACAATGAGCAGTTCTTC. The full variable domain, with the rest looked up from reference TRBV2 and TRBJ2-1, is EPEVTQTPSHQVTQMGQEVILRCVPISNHLYFYWYRQILGQKVEFLVSFYNNEISEKSEIFDDQFSVERPDGSNFTLKIRSTKLEDSAMYFCASSEYSPSYNEQFFGPGTRLTVL.

The chain recombines TRBV5-1 with TRBJ2-5; TRBD2 matches 10 bases. Germline values: CDR1 SGHRS, CDR2 YFSETQ. The ends lost 1 base at V and 2 bases at J; junction bases unmatched: 2. The CDR3 covers 15 residues. The CDR3 is CASSLRAGGQETQYF. CDR3 DNA sequence: TGCGCCAGCAGCTTGAGAGCGGGGGGGCAAGAGACCCAGTACTTC.

This chain joins TRBV18 and TRBJ1-5; D call uncertain. Trimming took 2 bases from V and 4 from J, leaving 6 bases between them. CDR1 is KGHSH and CDR2 is LQKENI in the germline V gene. This CDR3 region has 13 residues. The CDR3 loop is CASSPSGNQPQHF. In DNA form, the CDR3 reads TGTGCCAGCTCACCATCGGGAAATCAGCCCCAGCATTTT. Combining the CDR3 with reference TRBV18 and TRBJ1-5 gives the whole variable domain NAGVMQNPRHLVRRRGQEARLRCSPMKGHSHVYWYRQLPEEGLKFMVYLQKENIIDESGMPKERFSAEFPKEGPSILRIQQVVRGDSAAYFCASSPSGNQPQHFGDGTRLSIL.

The J gene is TRBJ1-1, the V gene TRBV18, with D perhaps matching TRBD1 (5 bases). Germline assignment: CDR1 KGHSH and CDR2 LQKENI. The CDR3 covers 14 residues. Deletions cut 4 bases from V and 1 base from J, with 10 bases between. CDR3 protein: CASSLAGTNTEAFF. As DNA, the CDR3 is TGTGCCAGCTCACTGGCGGGGACGAACACTGAAGCTTTCTTT. Full variable domain (outside the CDR3, taken from reference TRBV18 and TRBJ1-1): NAGVMQNPRHLVRRRGQEARLRCSPMKGHSHVYWYRQLPEEGLKFMVYLQKENIIDESGMPKERFSAEFPKEGPSILRIQQVVRGDSAAYFCASSLAGTNTEAFFGQGTRLTVV.

This clone appeared a single time. V gene TRBV6-5 combines with J gene TRBJ1-1; D is ambiguous. Germline loops: CDR1 MNHEY, CDR2 SVGAGI. CDR3 length: 14 amino acids. Deletions cut 3 bases from V and 3 bases from J, with 11 bases between. The CDR3 reads CASSYRGRDTEAFF. For the CDR3, the DNA is TGTGCCAGCAGTTATCGGGGTCGAGACACTGAAGCTTTCTTT.

The chain recombines TRBV7-3 with TRBJ2-3; 8 bases are a match to TRBD1. V lost 3 bases, J lost 3 bases, and 8 bases stayed unmatched. The CDR3 is 16 amino acids. Germline lookup yields CDR1 SGHTA and CDR2 FQGTGA. The CDR3 DNA sequence: TGTGCCAGCAGCTTCCGGACAGGGTGGGGGACAGATACGCAGTATTTT. Its translation: CASSFRTGWGTDTQYF. The entire variable domain, with the rest obtained from reference TRBV7-3 and TRBJ2-3, is as follows: GAGVSQTPSNKVTEKGKYVELRCDPISGHTALYWYRQSLGQGPEFLIYFQGTGAADDSGLPNDRFFAVRPEGSVSTLKIQRTERGDSAVYLCASSFRTGWGTDTQYFGPGTRLTVL.

This sequence joins TRBV7-9 and TRBJ1-2; D not certain. V was trimmed by 7 bases and J by 4 bases, leaving 16 bases between them. The CDR3 sequence is 14 residues long. Germline CDR1 and CDR2: SEHNR and FQNEAQ (reference sequence). The CDR3 spells CASTRTELIYGYTF. The CDR3 DNA sequence: TGTGCCAGCACCCGGACGGAACTTATCTATGGCTACACCTTC.

CDR3 in DNA: TGTGCCAGCAAAACAAACCGGGAGATAGCCAAAAACATTCAGTACTTC. The encoded protein is CASKTNREIAKNIQYF. The chain is built from TRBV28 and TRBJ2-4, with a weak D call TRBD2 (6 bases). CDR1 MDHEN and CDR2 SYDVKM come from the germline V gene. The CDR3 sequence is 16 residues long. V gave up 7 bases and J gave up 0 bases, with 16 bases separating them.

Only a few counts were recorded for this clone. The genes are TRBV29-1 and TRBJ2-7, with 9 bases aligning to TRBD1. This CDR3 region has 13 residues. Germline V gene lookup returns CDR1 SQVTM and CDR2 ANQGSEA. Here the CDR3 reads CSTGGTITYEQYF. CDR3 DNA sequence: TGCAGTACAGGGGGCACGATAACCTACGAGCAGTACTTC.

The chain links TRBV5-6 to TRBJ1-2; a possible D gene is TRBD1 (5 bases). The V gene's germline CDR1 is SGHDT and CDR2 YYEEEE. The CDR3 covers 14 residues. V dropped 1 base and J dropped 7 bases, with 14 bases sitting between them. DNA of the CDR3: TGTGCCAGCAGCTTGTTGGGACCGGCTGGTGGCTACACCTTC. Its protein product is CASSLLGPAGGYTF.

J is TRBJ2-7 and V is TRBV29-1; 8 nucleotides line up with TRBD1. The germline V gene encodes CDR1 SQVTM and CDR2 ANQGSEA. The CDR3 is 12 amino acids. J lost 5 bases, V lost 4 bases, and 4 bases had no gene match. The CDR3 sequence is CSVGQGRNEQYF. CDR3 DNA sequence: TGCAGCGTTGGACAGGGGAGGAACGAGCAGTACTTC.

CDR3 coding DNA: TGCAGCGCTGTGACTAGCTACGAGCAGTACTTC. Protein: CSAVTSYEQYF. The chain employs TRBV29-1 and TRBJ2-7, with D perhaps TRBD2 (6 bases). Trimming removed 7 bases at V and 3 bases at J, with 10 bases between. This CDR3 has 11 residues. CDR1 SQVTM and CDR2 ANQGSEA come from the germline V gene.

The chain couples TRBV30 to TRBJ1-5, with D unclear. The germline gives CDR1 GTSNPN, CDR2 SVGIG (reference sequence). V was shortened by 0 bases and J by 3 bases, with 6 bases between the two germline ends. CDR3 length equals 13 residues. CDR3 DNA: TGTGCCTGGAGTGTCAGAAACAATCAGCCCCAGCATTTT. Its translation is CAWSVRNNQPQHF. Filled out from reference TRBV30 and TRBJ1-5, the complete variable domain reads SQTIHQWPATLVQPVGSPLSLECTVEGTSNPNLYWYRQAAGRGLQLLFYSVGIGQISSEVPQNLSASRPQDRQFILSSKKLLLSDSGFYLCAWSVRNNQPQHFGDGTRLSIL.

V usage is TRBV6-5 and J usage is TRBJ2-7, with D possibly being TRBD2 (5 bases). Looked up from germline, CDR1 is MNHEY and CDR2 is SVGAGI. V dropped 8 bases and J dropped 3 bases, with 14 bases sitting between them. This CDR3 comprises 13 residues. In DNA, the CDR3 is TGTGCCAGCTCGCCATTCGGACTCTACGAGCAGTACTTC. It codes for CASSPFGLYEQYF.

This clone was seen more than once but under ten times. This chain links TRBV19 with TRBJ2-1; 13 bases match TRBD2. The CDR3 length is 15 residues. The V and J ends lost 2 bases and 6 bases, in that order; junction bases with no gene match: 1. Germline V gene data show CDR1 as LNHDA and CDR2 as SQIVND (reference sequence). CDR3 sequence: CASSIRLAGGNEQFF. The CDR3 DNA reads as TGTGCCAGTAGTATAAGACTAGCGGGGGGCAATGAGCAGTTCTTC. Full variable domain (outside the CDR3, taken from reference TRBV19 and TRBJ2-1): DGGITQSPKYLFRKEGQNVTLSCEQNLNHDAMYWYRQDPGQGLRLIYYSQIVNDFQKGDIAEGYSVSREKKESFPLTVTSAQKNPTAFYLCASSIRLAGGNEQFFGPGTRLTVL.